What follows is one T cell receptor (beta chain) and its context. The antigen it binds to is not known. Within one base of it there is no much larger clone, and no base qualities were kept. The donors were healthy, HIV-negative adults with no recently reported acute infections or vaccinations. Every donor was a Caucasian adult living in Nashville, Tennessee, USA. CD4+ T cells were enriched by magnetic negative selection; naive cells were then positively selected on CD45RA, and the negative fraction formed the memory subset. Blood was obtained by leukapheresis, after which PBMCs were separated by Ficoll-Histopaque density gradient centrifugation and cryopreserved in liquid nitrogen vapor phase. Analytical flow cytometry was used to check the purity and quantity of every magnetically sorted T cell population. From each sorted fraction, genomic DNA was isolated and quantified by UV absorbance on a Nanodrop 2000c.

These data come from a study of shared clonotypes between healthy human individuals (dated by TCRdb to about 2020). Background on the whole study: The cohort included a few men and a couple of women between 18 and 49 years of age. For each donor, CD4 naive and CD4 memory were each given three plates, CD8 naive was given two plates, and CD8 memory was given one plate. To estimate repertoire size and how much clonotypes are shared between individuals, the study performed deep sequencing of blood TCR repertoires from about five healthy adults. Libraries were prepared and TCR repertoires were sequenced by different laboratories using diverse techniques, in order to increase sequencing depth and limit assay-specific biases. Leukapheresis yielded between about 0.94 and 9 billion PBMCs per donor. Study-wide findings and limitations: Estimated clonotype richness was generally larger for naive than for memory subsets. Because the study included only a small number of donors, the genetic and exposure-history diversity represented was limited. Incomplete sequencing was indicated by rarefaction of sorted-subset datasets, despite the large sequencing depth. When four donors were compared, the shared fraction of clonotypes was around 4.6% for naive CD4, 3.5% to 4% for naive CD8, 2% to 2.5% for memory CD4, and 0.35% to 0.4% for memory CD8. Pairwise subsampling led to the expectation that sequencing depth would affect the degree of clonotype sharing among donors. Sampling was restricted to blood, and TCR repertoires in tissues likely differ from the TCR repertoires found in blood. Compared with non-shared clonotypes, clonotypes shared by all four sorted-subset donors had higher generation probabilities.

Germline trimming amounts to 5 bases on V and 4 bases on J, with 5 as the count of junction bases outside the gene matches. The germline V gene specifies SNHLY as CDR1 and FYNNEI as CDR2. From cysteine to phenylalanine, the CDR3 is 14 amino acids long. Of all the DNA, just the CDR3 is kept, 42 bases in frame from base 1. Using the deep immunoSEQ assay, multiplex PCR amplified TCR CDR3 regions from genomic DNA. For each cell subset, the extracted genomic DNA was distributed evenly across all wells of several immunoSEQ 96-well plates, and each plate served as one replicate. Each replicate PCR for sorted subsets received about 220 ng genomic DNA, equal to 28,000 or so T cell genomes. The purified libraries were quantified using a Qubit 3.0 fluorometer, sized with a Bioanalyzer 2100, and then quantified again using the KAPA Library Quantification kit. A separate single-read 150-cycle Illumina NextSeq 550 flow cell was used to sequence each immunoSEQ 96-well plate. The paper's data handling went like this. Because the immunoSEQ output included only junctional sequences and no quality scores, the filtering could not be the same as the filtering used for full-length reads. To assign V/J genes and CDR3, sequences were annotated against IMGT germline references using PyIR, a Python wrapper for IgBLAST v1.9. Reads with weak V/J assignments (E-value above 1e-6), missing CDR3, stop codons, out-of-frame junctions, or ambiguous translated residues were removed. V3J clonotypes were defined by identical inferred V gene, J gene, and CDR3 amino acid sequence. Percentage overlap between repertoires was computed as shared unique clonotypes divided by the size of the smaller repertoire. RTK rarefaction, the Chao1 estimator, and Recon v2.1 estimates of unobserved clonotypes were used to assess repertoire richness. Generation probabilities were computed with OLGA for all TCRbeta clonotypes obtained by the gDNA method from a handful of donors. The source is immuneACCESS, and TCRdb retained only in-frame sequences with V and J called. Part of the clones is not carried over; for the studies checked, unresolved V genes explain less than half of this, and the remainder is unexplained. V and J calls and clone size are given by that table; D and trimming were obtained from the DNA. The sample table shows 2 million to 2.5 million clones, and under 95% are seen once. The ten biggest clones cover approximately 0.4% of the sample.

The clonotype comes from a man between 18 and 35 years old in good health. Some clones in this sample may be carry-over from other donors' samples. The rearranged segments are TRBV2 and TRBJ2-3; 8 of the junction bases match TRBD2. The material sequenced was naive CD4+ T cells from PBMCs. The meaning of the sample's cell subset or site label: CD45RA+ positively selected. DNA sequence: TGTGCCAGCAGTTGGACTAGCAGGTCAGATACGCAGTATTTT. Protein translation: CASSWTSRSDTQYF.